This TCR beta chain originates from a study of blood T cell repertoires in COVID-19. V was cut by 4 bases and J by 5 bases, with 10 bases left in between. Germline values: CDR1 KGHDR, CDR2 SFDVKD. The CDR3 spans 13 residues. TCRdb keeps only in-frame clones here, not all; method: immunoSEQ multiplex PCR. Of fewer than 85,000 clones in the sample, around 70% are singletons; the top ten hold less than 25%. This clone was observed many times. The source material was peripheral blood. V is TRBV24-1 and J is TRBJ2-5, with D possibly matching TRBD1 (6 bases). This clonotype originated in a man aged 55 to 70 with acute or convalescent COVID-19. CDR3 in amino acids: CATSEQGYETQYF. The CDR3 DNA reads as TGTGCCACCAGTGAACAGGGTTACGAGACCCAGTACTTC.